This T cell receptor (beta chain) came from a study of long-term antiretroviral therapy in people with HIV. General study findings and limits: Unavailable data included ART adherence, viral resistance and therapy changes (switches in treatment).

A v3.0 immunoSEQ assay was performed at survey level. Repertoires were generated with immunoSEQ multiplex PCR, while TCRdb's copy carries only in-frame clones and drops some. Here the sample spans more than 20,000 clones, about 82% being singletons. For this clone: No antigen is known for it.

DNA was extracted from roughly 0.93-9.6 million thawed cryopreserved PBMC. V shed 5 bases and J shed 4 bases, with 14 bases lying between them. The CDR3 totals 15 residues. Germline V gene data show CDR1 as LGHNA and CDR2 as YSLEER. The chain joins TRBV4-3 to TRBJ1-4; TRBD1 might be the D (6 bases). Sequences were derived from unsorted PBMCs, sampled 1.3 years after starting antiretroviral therapy. This receptor was taken from a man in his sixties with HIV. CDR3 DNA: TGCGCCAGCAGCTTTGGACAGAGTTTTAATGAAAAACTGTTTTTT. This codes for CASSFGQSFNEKLFF.